These T cell receptor beta chains were read from a single sample in a study of blood T cell repertoires in COVID-19. Only in-frame clones appear in the TCRdb table, and some are missing; sequencing was by immunoSEQ multiplex PCR. The sample records roughly 250,000 clones, about nine tenths being singletons. Specimen: PBMCs or T cells enriched from blood (not recorded which). The receptors shown here come from a woman aged 40 to 50 with acute COVID-19. Both conserved end residues are part of each CDR3. A D gene is named only where the DNA matches it firmly. Clone size is shown for a subset of rows, as once, few, many or a class of expanded clone.

j_call d_call clone_size v_call cdr3_aa cdr3_nt
TRBJ1-5 . many TRBV27 CASRTTGSLGNQPQHF TGTGCCAGCAGGACAACAGGTTCCTTGGGGAATCAGCCCCAGCATTTT
TRBJ2-3 . . TRBV28 CASSPPIIGGTDTQYF TGTGCCAGCAGTCCACCCATTATAGGGGGCACAGATACGCAGTATTTT
TRBJ1-6 . . TRBV2 CASSGDIDSPLHF TGTGCCAGCAGTGGGGACATCGATTCACCCCTCCACTTT
TRBJ2-3 TRBD2 . TRBV25-1 CASSDLAGGDTQYF TGTGCCAGCAGTGACCTAGCGGGAGGAGATACGCAGTATTTT
TRBJ2-1 . . TRBV5-4 CASSPDWENEQFF TGTGCCAGCAGCCCTGACTGGGAGAATGAGCAGTTCTTC
TRBJ2-2 . . TRBV6-4 CASSQQGNTGELFF TGTGCCAGCAGCCAACAGGGTAACACCGGGGAGCTGTTTTTT
TRBJ1-2 . . TRBV4-3 CASSQARDYGYTF TGCGCCAGCAGCCAAGCCAGGGACTATGGCTACACCTTC
TRBJ1-2 TRBD1 . TRBV30 CAWSGTDYGYTF TGTGCCTGGAGCGGGACAGACTATGGCTACACCTTC
TRBJ1-3 TRBD1 . TRBV10-2 CASTRTGMGNTIYF TGCGCCAGCACTAGGACAGGGATGGGAAACACCATATATTTT
TRBJ2-1 TRBD1 . TRBV19 CASSRDREYEQFF TGTGCCAGTAGCCGGGACAGGGAATATGAGCAGTTCTTC
TRBJ1-2 TRBD1 . TRBV18 CASSAPGTGAFGYGYTF TGTGCCAGCTCAGCGCCCGGGACAGGTGCCTTCGGCTATGGCTACACCTTC
TRBJ1-2 . few TRBV2 CASAESGGYTF TGTGCCAGCGCAGAGTCGGGTGGCTACACCTTC
TRBJ1-4 . . TRBV19 CASRVVGTTTEKLFF TGTGCCAGTAGGGTCGTCGGGACAACAACTGAAAAACTGTTTTTT
TRBJ2-5 TRBD2 . TRBV9 CASSVGLAGDQETQYF TGTGCCAGCAGCGTAGGGCTAGCGGGAGACCAAGAGACCCAGTACTTC
TRBJ1-1 . . TRBV4-1 CASSQRTRVIWSEAFF TGCGCCAGCAGCCAACGGACCAGGGTAATCTGGTCTGAAGCTTTCTTT
TRBJ2-3 . . TRBV30 CAWSVGARITDTQYF TGTGCCTGGAGTGTGGGGGCCCGGATCACAGATACGCAGTATTTT